This is a list of T cell receptor beta chains from one sample in a study of T-cell memory formation after mild COVID-19. In TCRdb, the 5' RACE reads were re-called with MiXCR into one record per CDR3 protein. The sample shows approximately 100,000 distinct CDR3 sequences, around 25% of them seen only once. Material: PBMCs or a T cell subset sorted from them (not recorded which). Every receptor here comes from a young man who had mild COVID-19 (a few samples of this study predate the infection). Cell type and time point are not known. Each CDR3 is given with its conserved first and last residue. A D gene is named only where the DNA matches it firmly. Not every row has a clone size; where given, it reads once, few, many or a size class.

d_call: .; v_call: TRBV29-1; cdr3_length: 11; j_call: TRBJ1-1; clone_size: .; cdr3_aa: CSVVVNTEAFF; cdr3_nt: TGCAGCGTTGTAGTGAACACTGAAGCTTTCTTT
d_call: TRBD1; v_call: TRBV12-3/TRBV12-4; cdr3_length: 13; j_call: TRBJ2-1; clone_size: .; cdr3_aa: CASSHRQGHEQFF; cdr3_nt: TGTGCCAGCAGTCACAGACAGGGACATGAGCAGTTCTTC
d_call: TRBD1; v_call: TRBV4-1; cdr3_length: 13; j_call: TRBJ1-2; clone_size: .; cdr3_aa: CASGDRDIDGYTF; cdr3_nt: TGCGCCAGCGGGGACAGGGACATCGATGGCTACACCTTC
d_call: .; v_call: TRBV20-1; cdr3_length: 16; j_call: TRBJ2-3; clone_size: .; cdr3_aa: CSARQARGPDTDTQYF; cdr3_nt: TGCAGTGCTAGACAGGCGCGGGGGCCAGACACAGATACGCAGTATTTT
d_call: TRBD1; v_call: TRBV7-9; cdr3_length: 14; j_call: TRBJ2-6; clone_size: few; cdr3_aa: CASSNHGTGEDLTF; cdr3_nt: TGTGCCAGCAGCAACCACGGGACAGGGGAGGACCTGACTTTC
d_call: TRBD1; v_call: TRBV7-9; cdr3_length: 15; j_call: TRBJ2-1; clone_size: .; cdr3_aa: CASSPGTGAYNEQFF; cdr3_nt: TGTGCCAGCAGCCCCGGGACAGGGGCTTACAATGAGCAGTTCTTC
d_call: TRBD1; v_call: TRBV4-1; cdr3_length: 16; j_call: TRBJ2-5; clone_size: .; cdr3_aa: CASSQDGQGIQETQYF; cdr3_nt: TGCGCCAGCAGCCAAGATGGACAGGGGATACAAGAGACCCAGTACTTC
d_call: .; v_call: TRBV19; cdr3_length: 13; j_call: TRBJ1-2; clone_size: many; cdr3_aa: CASSDRKRDGYTF; cdr3_nt: TGTGCCAGTAGTGATCGGAAGCGGGATGGCTACACCTTC
d_call: TRBD2; v_call: TRBV11-2; cdr3_length: 15; j_call: TRBJ2-7; clone_size: once; cdr3_aa: CASSLEAGGIYEQYF; cdr3_nt: TGTGCCAGCAGCTTAGAGGCGGGGGGGATCTACGAGCAGTACTTC
d_call: .; v_call: TRBV5-1; cdr3_length: 15; j_call: TRBJ2-5; clone_size: few; cdr3_aa: CASSFGQGVTETQYF; cdr3_nt: TGCGCCAGCAGCTTCGGCCAGGGTGTAACAGAGACCCAGTACTTC
d_call: TRBD2; v_call: TRBV4-1; cdr3_length: 17; j_call: TRBJ2-4; clone_size: few; cdr3_aa: CASSQESGAGVLGIQYF; cdr3_nt: TGCGCCAGCAGCCAAGAAAGCGGAGCGGGGGTGCTCGGCATTCAGTACTTC
d_call: .; v_call: TRBV4-1; cdr3_length: 11; j_call: TRBJ2-7; clone_size: .; cdr3_aa: CASSQAAEQYF; cdr3_nt: TGCGCCAGCAGCCAAGCGGCCGAGCAGTACTTC
d_call: .; v_call: TRBV20-1; cdr3_length: 13; j_call: TRBJ1-2; clone_size: .; cdr3_aa: CSALPVGSYGYTF; cdr3_nt: TGCAGTGCTCTCCCGGTGGGGAGCTATGGCTACACCTTC
d_call: .; v_call: TRBV7-9; cdr3_length: 16; j_call: TRBJ2-2; clone_size: many; cdr3_aa: CASSPPRGGPGGELFF; cdr3_nt: TGTGCCAGCAGCCCCCCTAGGGGGGGGCCGGGCGGGGAGCTGTTTTTT
d_call: TRBD1; v_call: TRBV6-1; cdr3_length: 14; j_call: TRBJ2-5; clone_size: few; cdr3_aa: CASSEYRGRETQYF; cdr3_nt: TGTGCCAGCAGTGAATACAGGGGGCGAGAGACCCAGTACTTC
d_call: TRBD1; v_call: TRBV7-9; cdr3_length: 19; j_call: TRBJ2-2; clone_size: .; cdr3_aa: CASSPSPGTGKTNTGELFF; cdr3_nt: TGTGCCAGCAGCCCGAGTCCCGGGACAGGGAAGACGAACACCGGGGAGCTGTTTTTT
d_call: .; v_call: TRBV3-1; cdr3_length: 15; j_call: TRBJ1-1; clone_size: .; cdr3_aa: CASRDEYRGGTEAFF; cdr3_nt: TGTGCCAGCAGAGATGAGTACCGCGGGGGGACTGAAGCTTTCTTT
d_call: .; v_call: TRBV7-2; cdr3_length: 16; j_call: TRBJ1-1; clone_size: few; cdr3_aa: CASSLVRDGGYTEAFF; cdr3_nt: TGTGCCAGCAGCCTAGTGCGGGACGGGGGGTACACTGAAGCTTTCTTT
d_call: .; v_call: TRBV5-1; cdr3_length: 13; j_call: TRBJ1-1; clone_size: few; cdr3_aa: CASRAAGAAEAFF; cdr3_nt: TGCGCCAGCAGGGCGGCGGGGGCGGCTGAAGCTTTCTTT
d_call: .; v_call: TRBV7-9; cdr3_length: 12; j_call: TRBJ1-1; clone_size: .; cdr3_aa: CASSLDSDEAFF; cdr3_nt: TGTGCCAGCAGCCTGGACAGTGATGAAGCTTTCTTT